Described below is a single T cell receptor (beta chain) sequence and its context. The antigen remains undetermined. These data are taken from a study of regulatory and conventional T cells in RAG deficiency. The CDR3 length is 15 residues. The germline CDR1 and CDR2 sequences are SNHLY and FYNNEI. The V and J ends lost 6 bases and 5 bases, in that order; junction bases with no gene match: 7. General study findings and limits: Patient subsets had shorter CDR3s; Omenn Treg-Tconv overlap exceeded 85%. Treg unique TCR beta sequences were approximately 100-fold fewer in Omenn syndrome and CID/AS patients than controls. Shannon entropy was markedly lower and Simpson indices higher in RAG-deficient patients than control T-cell subsets.

TCRdb keeps only in-frame clones here, not all; method: immunoSEQ multiplex PCR. The repertoire has fewer than 35,000 clones, around 89% of them found once; the top ten carry roughly 5.2%. These records were also assigned to another study, of regulatory T cells. From that paper: Amplification used 52 TRBV primers and 13 TRBJ primers. Patient repertoires had restricted TRB V-J pairs and skewed V and J usage, most in Tregs.

V gene TRBV2 combines with J gene TRBJ2-2, with 9 bases aligning to TRBD1. The sample comprised CD8+ T cells sorted from blood. The TCR originated in a human donor in good health. This chain's CDR3 is CASSDDRGDTGELFF. CDR3 nucleotide sequence: TGTGCCAGCAGCGATGACAGGGGGGATACCGGGGAGCTGTTTTTT.